This entry lists 19 T cell receptor beta chains sequenced from one sample in a study of a mutant IDH1 vaccine in newly diagnosed glioma. Clones were read by immunoSEQ multiplex PCR, and TCRdb kept only the in-frame ones, dropping some. The sample lists approximately 80,000 clones; around four fifths were seen once. Time point: week 47, end of study. A single vaccine dose contained 300 ug of mutant IDH1 20-mer peptide, and topical imiquimod was used with it. For these TCRs, the target antigens are not known. The specimen was PBMCs, collected from a glioma patient whose treatment included an IDH1 peptide vaccine. All receptors come from a man between 35 and 55 years old with glioma.

The genes are TRBV20-1 and TRBJ2-7; D call uncertain. Per germline, CDR1 DFQATT and CDR2 SNEGSKA (reference sequence). Trimming removed 6 bases from V and 6 bases from J, with 12 bases in between. The CDR3 spans 11 residues. The CDR3, as DNA: TGCAGTGCCATAGGCGACCGCGAGCAGTACTTC. Residues: CSAIGDREQYF.

On this clone itself: Compared with germline, one end of the junction differs, possibly owing to a read error. The rearrangement joins TRBV7-7 to TRBJ2-2; D is possibly TRBD1 (5 bases). Germline lookup yields CDR1 SSHAT and CDR2 FNYEAQ (reference sequence). The CDR3 runs 17 residues. CDR3 amino acids: CASSLGFGQGDTGELFF. CDR3 DNA: TGTGCTAGCAGCTTAGGTTTCGGTCAGGGTGACACCGGGGAGCTGTTTTTT. The whole variable domain, remainder taken from reference TRBV7-7 and TRBJ2-2, is GAGVSQSPRYKVTKRGQDVTLRCDPISSHATLYWYQQALGQGPEFLTYFNYEAQPDKSGLPSDRFSAERPEGSISTLTIQRTEQRDSAMYRCASSLGFGQGDTGELFFGEGSRLTVL.

The chain carries TRBV27 and TRBJ2-7; perhaps TRBD2 as D (7 bases). The V end was cut by 0 bases, the J end by 3 bases, with 12 bases between. Germline-derived CDR1 and CDR2 are MNHEY and SMNVEV (reference sequence). The CDR3 contains 15 residues. The CDR3 nucleotides read TGTGCCAGCAGTTTATCGGGGGGGCTAGACTACGAGCAGTACTTC. It is translated as CASSLSGGLDYEQYF.

The rearrangement uses TRBV5-6 and TRBJ1-5; a possible D gene is TRBD1 (6 bases). The CDR3 consists of 14 residues. The V gene lost 5 bases and the J gene lost 5 bases, with 14 bases spanning the gap. CDR1 is SGHDT and CDR2 is YYEEEE in the germline V gene. CDR3 region: CASRIQGRDQPQHF. For the CDR3, the DNA is TGTGCCAGCAGAATACAGGGTCGGGATCAGCCCCAGCATTTT.

The V and J genes are TRBV18 and TRBJ1-4, with D maybe TRBD1 (5 bases). Germline V gene sequence: CDR1 KGHSH, CDR2 LQKENI. CDR3 length: 14 residues. The V end was cut by 2 bases, the J end by 8 bases, with 12 bases between. The DNA for the CDR3 is TGTGCCAGCTCACCAAGGGAGACAGACGAAAAACTGTTTTTT. Amino acids: CASSPRETDEKLFF.

The rearrangement joins TRBV5-1 to TRBJ2-7; D not certain. V was cut by 0 bases and J by 0 bases, with 4 bases left in between. The CDR3 is 13 residues long. The germline CDR1 and CDR2 sequences are SGHRS and YFSETQ. For the CDR3, the DNA is TGCGCCAGCAGCTTGGACGGCTCCTACGAGCAGTACTTC. This codes for CASSLDGSYEQYF.

The chain links TRBV2 to TRBJ2-5; D is perhaps TRBD1 (6 bases). Trimming stripped 6 bases from V and 1 base from J, with 12 bases between. Germline-derived CDR1 and CDR2 are SNHLY and FYNNEI. The CDR3 has 14 residues. The CDR3 region is CASRGDRTQETQYF. The CDR3 DNA reads TGTGCCAGCAGGGGAGACAGGACCCAAGAGACCCAGTACTTC.

V gene TRBV4-3 combines with J gene TRBJ1-4, with TRBD1 as a possible D gene (6 bases). This CDR3 spans 17 amino acids. Trimming removed 0 bases at V and 7 bases at J, with 18 bases between. The germline gives CDR1 LGHNA, CDR2 YSLEER. CDR3 nucleotides: TGCGCCAGCAGCCAAGATTTAGAGGCAGGGGACGGTGAAAAACTGTTTTTT. As protein: CASSQDLEAGDGEKLFF.

J is TRBJ2-7 and V is TRBV30; no clear D gene. Germline V gene sequence: CDR1 GTSNPN, CDR2 SVGIG (reference sequence). The length of the CDR3 is 11 residues. Trimming stripped 4 bases from V and 9 bases from J, with 13 bases between. This CDR3 is CAWNPGTGQYF. The CDR3 nucleotides read TGTGCCTGGAACCCTGGTACTGGGCAGTACTTC.

The CDR3 nucleotides are TGCGCCAGCACGGCACAGGGCTGGAACACTGAAGCTTTCTTT. Amino acids: CASTAQGWNTEAFF. The V gene is TRBV4-3, the J gene TRBJ1-1; a possible D gene is TRBD1 (6 bases). The CDR3 spans 14 residues. From germline, CDR1 is LGHNA and CDR2 YSLEER. V gave up 7 bases and J gave up 1 base, with 13 bases separating them.

The genes are TRBV5-1 and TRBJ2-5, with a weak D call TRBD2 (6 bases). The J call may be mistaken, given a closer DNA end match to TRBJ2-7. The V gene's germline CDR1 is SGHRS and CDR2 YFSETQ. CDR3 length: 16 residues. CDR3 DNA: TGCGCCAGCAGCTTGGGTCCGGGAGCGATAAACTACGAGCAGTACTTC. Translated: CASSLGPGAINYEQYF.

The J gene is TRBJ2-7, the V gene TRBV28; D could derive from TRBD1 or TRBD2 (5 bases each). V lost 3 bases and J 1 base, leaving 13 bases between the germline ends. CDR3 size: 15 residues. Germline V gene data show CDR1 as MDHEN and CDR2 as SYDVKM. For the CDR3, the DNA is TGTGCCAGCAGTTTGGGGGAGATCTATTCCTACGAGCAGTACTTC. Protein: CASSLGEIYSYEQYF.

V usage is TRBV27 and J usage is TRBJ2-1; D not certain. The CDR3 has 13 amino acids. V was trimmed by 2 bases and J by 5 bases, leaving 7 bases between them. From germline, CDR1 is MNHEY and CDR2 SMNVEV (reference sequence). Here the CDR3 reads CASSLATDNEQFF. In DNA, the CDR3 is TGTGCCAGCAGTTTAGCCACTGACAATGAGCAGTTCTTC.

The rearrangement links TRBV19 to TRBJ2-7; 7 bases align to TRBD1. Germline V CDR1 and CDR2: LNHDA, SQIVND (reference sequence). The CDR3 is 15 amino acids. Trimming cost V 3 bases and J 3 bases; bases outside gene matches: 8. The CDR3 is CASSMGRDRVYEQYF. The CDR3 DNA is TGTGCCAGTAGTATGGGGCGTGACAGGGTCTACGAGCAGTACTTC. Full variable domain (missing parts from reference TRBV19 and TRBJ2-7): DGGITQSPKYLFRKEGQNVTLSCEQNLNHDAMYWYRQDPGQGLRLIYYSQIVNDFQKGDIAEGYSVSREKKESFPLTVTSAQKNPTAFYLCASSMGRDRVYEQYFGPGTRLTVT.

The V gene is TRBV2, the J gene TRBJ1-1; D is undetermined. Germline V lookup: CDR1 SNHLY, CDR2 FYNNEI. The V end was cut by 3 bases, the J end by 5 bases, with 13 bases between. The length of the CDR3 is 14 residues. The DNA of the CDR3 is TGTGCCAGCAGTGATGTCCGTGTCGGGACTGAAGCTTTCTTT. Translating it yields CASSDVRVGTEAFF.

The CDR3 sequence is CASRGLAGTLYNEQFF. Here the CDR3 DNA reads TGTGCCAGCCGGGGACTAGCGGGAACCCTCTACAATGAGCAGTTCTTC. This sequence joins TRBV28 and TRBJ2-1; TRBD2 matches at 13 bases. With V trimmed by 8 bases and J by 3 bases, 7 bases remained unmatched. Germline V gene data show CDR1 as MDHEN and CDR2 as SYDVKM. The CDR3 has 16 residues.

The rearrangement joins TRBV6-5 to TRBJ2-5; a weak D match, TRBD2 (6 bases). Trimming stripped 6 bases from V and 10 bases from J, with 12 bases between. Germline lookup yields CDR1 MNHEY and CDR2 SVGAGI. The CDR3 consists of 11 residues. As DNA, the CDR3 is TGTGCCAGCAGCTATCAGCGGGTCCAGTACTTC. This codes for CASSYQRVQYF.

J is TRBJ2-1 and V is TRBV6-1, with 11 bases matching TRBD2. CDR3 length: 16 amino acids. CDR1 and CDR2 (germline): MNHNS, SASEGT. The V gene end was trimmed by 4 bases and the J gene end by 2 bases; junction bases not matched to a gene: 4. As DNA, the CDR3 is TGTGCCAGCAGTGGATTAGCGGGGGGGCCCTACAATGAGCAGTTCTTC. The encoded protein is CASSGLAGGPYNEQFF.

Remarks on this clone: Likely a read error: the CDR3 ends without its conserved phenylalanine or tryptophan. The chain carries TRBV7-2 and TRBJ1-2, with D possibly being TRBD1 (6 bases). The germline V gene has CDR1 SGHTA and CDR2 FQGNSA. The CDR3 extends over 13 amino acids. Deletions cut 2 bases from V and 4 bases from J, with 8 bases between. The CDR3 sequence is CASSLQGSYGYTL. In DNA form, the CDR3 reads TGTGCCAGCAGCTTACAGGGGAGCTATGGCTACACCCTC.